This TCR beta chain was obtained from a study of blood T cell repertoires in COVID-19. Study summary: There were acute and convalescent COVID-19 samples, and they came from the United States, Italy and Spain.

CDR1 and CDR2 (germline): MDHEN, SYDVKM. The CDR3 runs 15 residues. V was shortened by 6 bases and J by 1 base, with 12 bases between the two germline ends. In the original analysis: Estimated nucleated cell counts came from reference gene primer amplification. Sequencing used immunoSEQ multiplex PCR; TCRdb keeps in-frame clones, though not all of them. The DNA gave D and trimming, while V, J and clone size come from that table. Of 200,000 or so clones listed, approximately 84% are singletons. This TCR was sampled from a woman in her seventies with active or convalescent COVID-19. The specimen was peripheral blood. The chain recombines TRBV28 with TRBJ1-4; D is possibly TRBD1 (5 bases). The CDR3 DNA reads as TGTGCCAGCAGCCGACCAGGGCGAACTAATGAAAAACTGTTTTTT. Translating gives CASSRPGRTNEKLFF.